A selection of T cell receptor beta chains follows, all from one sample in a study of cytomegalovirus exposure and HLA in healthy donors. Some clones are missing from TCRdb's copy, which holds only in-frame ones; the method was immunoSEQ multiplex PCR. The data contain around 110,000 clones, roughly four fifths of them singletons. Sample: PBMCs. The receptors come from a woman aged 18 to 35 in good health and CMV-seronegative. CDR3s include the opening cysteine and the closing phenylalanine or tryptophan. The D gene is left open where the match is weak. Size is stated for part of the rows, as once, few or many counts, or as a class when the clone is expanded.

TRBJ2-7,16,TRBV27,.,TRBD1,CASSLKGQGASYEQYF,TGTGCCAGCAGTTTAAAGGGACAGGGGGCATCCTACGAGCAGTACTTC
TRBJ1-4,16,TRBV19,.,TRBD1,CASSRGTGNRGEKLFF,TGTGCCAGTAGTCGCGGGACAGGGAACCGAGGTGAAAAACTGTTTTTT
TRBJ2-3,14,TRBV27,.,TRBD2,CASSRLAGPETQYF,TGTGCCAGCAGCCGACTAGCGGGGCCTGAAACGCAGTATTTT
TRBJ2-7,15,TRBV6-5,few,.,CASSYFTGKGYEQYF,TGTGCCAGCAGTTATTTTACAGGGAAGGGTTACGAGCAGTACTTC
TRBJ2-5,13,TRBV4-1,.,TRBD2,CASSPSGDETQYF,TGCGCCAGCAGCCCTAGCGGGGATGAGACCCAGTACTTC
TRBJ1-2,15,TRBV5-4,.,.,CASSSPGEDRYGYTF,TGTGCCAGCAGCAGTCCCGGCGAGGATCGGTATGGCTACACCTTC
TRBJ1-1,11,TRBV30,.,.,CAWGRGTEAFF,TGTGCCTGGGGCAGGGGAACTGAAGCTTTCTTT
TRBJ1-1,13,TRBV6-1,once,TRBD1,CASIGTVNTEAFF,TGTGCCAGCATCGGGACAGTAAACACTGAAGCTTTCTTT
TRBJ2-1,14,TRBV5-1,.,.,CASSSNTGNNEQFF,TGCGCCAGTTCCTCGAACACGGGGAACAATGAGCAGTTCTTC
TRBJ2-3,18,TRBV7-9,.,TRBD2,CASSLVGTSGGAADTQYF,TGTGCCAGCAGCTTAGTTGGGACTAGCGGGGGGGCGGCGGATACGCAGTATTTT
TRBJ1-2,12,TRBV30,.,.,CAWSVNNYGYTF,TGTGCCTGGAGCGTTAATAACTATGGCTACACCTTC
TRBJ1-1,14,TRBV28,.,.,CASRQQGRGTEAFF,TGTGCCAGCAGACAACAGGGAAGGGGCACTGAAGCTTTCTTT
TRBJ1-1,13,TRBV19,few,TRBD1,CASCDRGYTEAFF,TGTGCCAGCTGCGACAGGGGGTACACTGAAGCTTTCTTT
TRBJ1-1,13,TRBV30,.,.,CAWQQVLNTEAFF,TGTGCCTGGCAGCAGGTCCTGAACACTGAAGCTTTCTTT
TRBJ2-7,12,TRBV30,.,.,CAWEAGLPEQYF,TGTGCCTGGGAAGCAGGGCTCCCAGAGCAGTACTTC
TRBJ2-3,15,TRBV27,once,TRBD2,CASSSGGAASYTQYF,TGTGCCAGCAGTTCGGGGGGGGCTGCTTCGTATACGCAGTATTTT
TRBJ1-2,16,TRBV7-9,.,.,CASSYGPDGPQGGYTF,TGTGCCAGCAGCTACGGGCCAGACGGACCACAGGGTGGCTACACCTTC
TRBJ1-1,18,TRBV5-6,.,TRBD1,CASSLVGDRGLTYTEAFF,TGTGCCAGCAGCTTGGTCGGGGACAGGGGGCTAACCTACACTGAAGCTTTCTTT
TRBJ1-5,16,TRBV7-8,.,TRBD1,CASSLSGGTLNQPQHF,TGTGCCAGCAGCTTATCAGGGGGGACCCTGAATCAGCCCCAGCATTTT
TRBJ2-3,13,TRBV27,.,.,CASSVVSTDTQYF,TGTGCCAGCAGTGTCGTTAGCACAGATACGCAGTATTTT
TRBJ1-1,15,TRBV30,once,.,CAWTTLFKLNTEAFF,TGTGCCTGGACCACCTTGTTCAAGCTGAACACTGAAGCTTTCTTT
TRBJ2-6,14,TRBV7-9,.,.,CASRLNSGANVLTF,TGTGCCAGCAGACTTAACTCTGGGGCCAACGTCCTGACTTTC
TRBJ2-1,13,TRBV30,.,.,CAWSPIGGNEQFF,TGTGCCTGGAGTCCCATAGGAGGCAATGAGCAGTTCTTC
TRBJ1-4,15,TRBV7-6,.,.,CASIGSGGKNEKLFF,TGTGCCAGCATCGGTTCCGGGGGGAAAAATGAAAAACTGTTTTTT
TRBJ2-3,16,TRBV27,.,TRBD2,CASSLSTSGGTDTQYF,TGTGCCAGCAGTTTATCGACTAGCGGGGGCACAGATACGCAGTATTTT
TRBJ2-3,15,TRBV10-3,.,TRBD2,CAISVQAGRTDTQYF,TGTGCCATCAGTGTTCAAGCGGGGAGGACAGATACGCAGTATTTT
TRBJ2-2,19,TRBV7-2,once,TRBD2,CASSLVPGLAGAVAGELFF,TGTGCCAGCAGCTTAGTCCCGGGACTAGCGGGGGCTGTTGCCGGGGAGCTGTTTTTT
TRBJ1-2,14,TRBV9,.,.,CASSVADRTYGYTF,TGTGCCAGCAGCGTCGCGGACAGAACCTATGGCTACACCTTC
TRBJ1-5,16,TRBV4-1,.,.,CASSQDRPRNNQPQHF,TGCGCCAGCAGCCAAGATCGACCGCGGAACAATCAGCCCCAGCATTTT
TRBJ2-5,14,TRBV9,once,.,CASSPWTEKETQYF,TGTGCCAGCAGCCCTTGGACAGAAAAAGAGACCCAGTACTTC
TRBJ1-1,13,TRBV29-1,.,.,CSVEGPYGGVTFF,TGCAGCGTTGAAGGCCCTTATGGGGGGGTGACTTTCTTT
TRBJ1-5,15,TRBV28,.,.,CASSFEGWSNQPQHF,TGTGCCAGCAGTTTTGAGGGTTGGAGCAATCAGCCCCAGCATTTT